This T cell receptor beta chain was recovered during a study of T-cell reconstitution after alpha-beta-depleted transplantation in children. V was clipped by 6 bases and J by 7 bases, with 19 bases between them. The CDR3 spans 14 residues. Germline CDR1 and CDR2: ENHRY and SYGVKD. This clonotype came up many times. TCRbeta library preparation incorporated unique molecular identifiers. In TCRdb, the PCR reads were re-called with MiXCR into one record per CDR3 protein. This sample carries about 460,000 distinct CDR3 sequences, more than 9% of them seen once, and the ten largest clones take just over 2%.

This TCR derives from a child aged 2-9 years with inherited bone marrow failure, due to receive a stem cell transplant. The sequencing used PBMCs, collected before TCRalphabeta/CD19-depleted stem cell transplant. This chain links TRBV10-3 with TRBJ2-7, with a weak D call TRBD2 (5 bases). CDR3 protein: CAISVPLGSGEQYF. CDR3 nucleotide sequence: TGTGCCATCAGCGTACCCTTAGGGAGCGGAGAGCAGTACTTC.